This T cell receptor (beta chain) is drawn from a study of blood T cell repertoires in COVID-19. Trimming stripped 4 bases from V and 0 bases from J, with 11 bases between. The CDR3 loop spans 14 amino acids. The V gene's germline CDR1 is GTSNPN and CDR2 SVGIG (reference sequence). Libraries were prepared by immunoSEQ multiplex PCR; TCRdb keeps only in-frame clonotypes and omits some of them. The data contain around 70,000 clones, around 85% of them singletons. Sequenced sample: peripheral blood. The clonotype was recovered from a woman aged 45 to 65 with acute or convalescent COVID-19. The chain is built from TRBV30 and TRBJ2-3; D may be TRBD2 (5 bases). CDR3 DNA sequence: TGTGCCTGGACCGAGCGGAGGAGCACAGATACGCAGTATTTT. This gives the protein CAWTERRSTDTQYF.